This T cell receptor (beta chain) was captured by sequencing in a study of blood T cell repertoires in COVID-19. Study at large: The cDNA or gDNA used as material had been derived from T cells, B-cell-depleted T cells, or PBMCs.

Germline V CDR1 and CDR2: GTSNPN, SVGIG (reference sequence). The CDR3 loop spans 18 amino acids. V shed 0 bases, J shed 5 bases, and the junction held 10 bases outside the gene matches. Some clones are missing from TCRdb's copy, which holds only in-frame ones; the method was immunoSEQ multiplex PCR. The repertoire includes around 40,000 clones, just under 80% of them detected once, and 30% to 40% sits in the top ten. Material: peripheral blood. The chain has TRBV30 and TRBJ2-1; 13 bases align to TRBD2. This clonotype originated in an elderly man with active or convalescent COVID-19. The CDR3 DNA reads TGTGCCTGGAGTGTCCAAACTCCGGGACTAGCGGGGCACAATGAGCAGTTCTTC. Its translation: CAWSVQTPGLAGHNEQFF.